The 2 T cell receptor beta chains listed next were all sequenced from one sample in a study of healthy donors' naive CD4 and CD8 T cells (dated by TCRdb to between 2014 and 2017). TCRdb records 454 GS FLX Titanium as the sequencer. A previously published linear amplification protocol was used to build TCR libraries from roughly 500 ng of total RNA. The raw public data were reprocessed by TCRdb itself: fastp quality trimming at Q25, MiXCR clonotype calling, in-frame beta chains only. Every entry covers one CDR3 protein and lists the most common genes and DNA from its rows. The sample table contains some 190,000 distinct CDR3 sequences; only one count was recorded for 74% of them. About 2.4% of the sample comes from the top ten. The sample comprised naive CD4+ and CD8+ T cells sorted from blood, pooled from several donors. The cell subset or site tag for this specimen amounts to: FACS-sorted naive CD4+ (CD45RO-CD45RA+) and naive CD8+ (CD45RA+CD27bright) T cells. Receptors were obtained from a pool of human donors in good health; the sample pools cells from several healthy donors.

In its sample, this clonotype was seen a few times. The chain couples TRBV29-1 to TRBJ2-7; unclear D gene. V lost 5 bases, J lost 6 bases, and 8 bases lay in between. From germline, CDR1 is SQVTM and CDR2 ANQGSEA. The CDR3 consists of 10 residues. The CDR3 loop reads CSVRSREQYF. CDR3 in DNA: TGCAGCGTTAGATCTCGCGAGCAGTACTTC.

The chain couples TRBV5-5 to TRBJ2-1; 10 positions agree with TRBD2. The CDR3 is 16 residues long. With 3 bases clipped from V and 7 bases from J, the junction kept 10 bases outside the gene matches. The V gene's germline CDR1 is SGHKS and CDR2 YYEKEE (reference sequence). DNA of the CDR3: TGTGCCAGCAGCTCGAGGACTAGCGGAGGGGGGAATGAGCAGTTCTTC. The encoded protein is CASSSRTSGGGNEQFF.